This T cell receptor (beta chain) derives from a study of OX40 agonist ivuxolimab in advanced cancers. The CDR3 consists of 14 residues. V lost 4 bases, J lost 6 bases, and 16 bases lay in between. CDR1 SGHVS and CDR2 FQNEAQ come from the germline V gene. This clone occurred a few times. The data were produced by immunoSEQ multiplex PCR, yet TCRdb's version contains in-frame clones alone and is incomplete. This table has 48,000 or so clones, roughly 80% appearing once. The rearrangement uses TRBV7-8 and TRBJ2-7, with D possibly matching TRBD1 (5 bases). The material sequenced was CD4+ or CD8+ T cells sorted from blood, taken in a trial of the OX40 agonist ivuxolimab. This receptor was identified in an adult with an advanced solid tumor such as melanoma, head and neck, liver or kidney cancer. CDR3 sequence reads: CASSSTRVGREQYF. CDR3 DNA: TGTGCCAGCAGCTCGACCCGCGTGGGGCGCGAGCAGTACTTC.